These 25 T cell receptor beta chains came from one sample sequenced in a study of blood T cell repertoires in COVID-19. Clones were sequenced by immunoSEQ multiplex PCR, and TCRdb holds only the in-frame ones, with some missing. The data contain about 410,000 clones, 75% to 90% of them singletons. Sequencing was performed on peripheral blood. The receptor set was obtained from a woman aged 40-49 years with COVID-19, enrolled during active disease.

The V gene is TRBV19, the J gene TRBJ1-3; 9 bases agree with TRBD1. The J segment lost 3 bases and the V segment lost 5 bases, leaving 5 bases of the junction unmatched. Per germline, CDR1 LNHDA and CDR2 SQIVND (reference sequence). This CDR3 region has 15 residues. The CDR3 region is CASSATGGRGNTIYF. In nucleotides, the CDR3 is TGTGCCAGTAGTGCGACAGGGGGTCGTGGAAACACCATATATTTT.

The table lists this clone with a count of one. The V gene is TRBV7-2, the J gene TRBJ2-7; a weak D match, TRBD2 (5 bases). The CDR3 has 13 residues. V was trimmed by 7 bases and J by 4 bases, leaving 14 bases between them. Germline V gene sequence: CDR1 SGHTA, CDR2 FQGNSA. As DNA, the CDR3 is TGTGCCAGCACCCCCGGAGGTATGTACGAGCAGTACTTC. Amino acids: CASTPGGMYEQYF. Looking up the rest from reference TRBV7-2 and TRBJ2-7 gives the full variable domain: GAGVSQSPSNKVTEKGKDVELRCDPISGHTALYWYRQSLGQGLEFLIYFQGNSAPDKSGLPSDRFSAERTGGSVSTLTIQRTQQEDSAVYLCASTPGGMYEQYFGPGTRLTVT.

This clone has a single count. The chain is built from TRBV5-4 and TRBJ1-2; 7 nucleotides line up with TRBD1. Trimming cost V 4 bases and J 8 bases; bases outside gene matches: 5. The CDR3 runs 12 residues. Germline V gives CDR1 SGHNT, CDR2 YYREEE (reference sequence). Here the CDR3 DNA reads TGTGCCAGCAGCCGTACAGGGGAGGGCTACACCTTC. Translating gives CASSRTGEGYTF.

CDR3: CASSFDRGHSEAFF. The DNA of the CDR3 is TGTGCCAGCAGCTTCGACAGGGGGCATAGTGAAGCTTTCTTT. V gene TRBV4-2 combines with J gene TRBJ1-1; 10 positions agree with TRBD1. Germline-derived CDR1 and CDR2 are LGHNA and YNFKEQ. The CDR3 has 14 residues. V shed 5 bases, J shed 7 bases, and the junction held 7 bases outside the gene matches.

This clone was detected once. CDR3 residues: CASSLAVRSSPLHF. DNA for the CDR3: TGTGCCAGCAGCTTGGCGGTCAGGTCGTCACCCCTCCACTTT. The chain uses TRBV5-6 and TRBJ1-6; D unresolved. Germline values: CDR1 SGHDT, CDR2 YYEEEE. The ends were cut back, 0 bases at V and 10 bases at J, with 11 bases in the middle. The CDR3 spans 14 residues.

The chain recombines TRBV19 with TRBJ1-5; TRBD1 aligns across 8 bases. There are 17 residues in the CDR3. After removal of 9 bases from V and 2 bases from J, the junction contained 15 bases not matched to a gene. Germline-derived CDR1 and CDR2 are LNHDA and SQIVND (reference sequence). The CDR3 loop is CASRQRDRGGGNQPQHF. The CDR3 nucleotides read TGTGCCAGCAGACAACGAGACAGGGGCGGAGGCAATCAGCCCCAGCATTTT.

The rearrangement links TRBV18 to TRBJ1-3; 12 bases match TRBD1. J gave up 5 bases and V 2 bases, and 4 bases lay outside the gene matches. CDR1 and CDR2 (germline): KGHSH, LQKENI. This CDR3 is 16 amino acids long. The CDR3 loop is CASSPSGQGARNTIYF. DNA of the CDR3: TGTGCCAGCTCACCATCGGGACAGGGGGCGAGAAACACCATATATTTT.

V usage is TRBV7-2 and J usage is TRBJ1-2; 7 nucleotides line up with TRBD1. Per germline, CDR1 SGHTA and CDR2 FQGNSA. Trimming removed 4 bases from V and 6 bases from J; junction bases left unmatched: 5. There are 13 residues in the CDR3. The CDR3 region is CASSYRGGDGYTF. The CDR3 nucleotides read TGTGCCAGCAGCTACAGGGGTGGAGATGGCTACACCTTC.

The rearrangement joins TRBV25-1 to TRBJ1-4, with TRBD1 as a possible D gene (6 bases). The germline gives CDR1 MGHDK, CDR2 SYGVNS. This CDR3 is built from 18 residues. The V end was cut by 0 bases, the J end by 8 bases, with 22 bases between. In nucleotides, the CDR3 is TGTGCCAGCAGTGAATATAAAGGTCGGGCAGGGGAAGGCGAAAAACTGTTTTTT. Its protein product is CASSEYKGRAGEGEKLFF.

J is TRBJ2-2 and V is TRBV11-2, with 7 bases lining up with TRBD2. The CDR3 contains 16 residues. Germline loops: CDR1 SGHAT, CDR2 FQNNGV. J gave up 6 bases and V 1 base, and 8 bases lay outside the gene matches. The CDR3 spells CASSLVGGSPPGELFF. The CDR3 nucleotides are TGTGCCAGCAGCTTAGTGGGCGGGAGCCCCCCCGGGGAGCTGTTTTTT.

The chain carries TRBV6-6 and TRBJ2-1; TRBD1 is a possible D gene (6 bases). The CDR3 totals 11 residues. V lost 6 bases to trimming and J lost 13 bases, with 13 bases between them. Germline V CDR1 and CDR2: MNHNY, SVGAGI (reference sequence). The CDR3 bases are TGTGCCAGCAGCCCAACAGGGAATCAGTTCTTC. This translates into CASSPTGNQFF.

This clone has only one observation. The genes are TRBV2 and TRBJ1-2; weak D call: TRBD1 (5 bases). Trimming left V 6 bases short and J 5 bases short, with 13 bases between. This CDR3 has 13 residues. The germline V gene has CDR1 SNHLY and CDR2 FYNNEI. CDR3 loop: CASSLDSDYGYTF. CDR3 nucleotide sequence: TGTGCCAGCAGCCTCGACAGCGATTATGGCTACACCTTC.

For this clone: Other DNA sequences of this sample code for an identical CDR3. The rearrangement links TRBV5-1 to TRBJ1-5; 7 nucleotides line up with TRBD1. The V segment lost 4 bases and the J segment 3 bases; nucleotides outside the gene matches: 4. The germline gives CDR1 SGHRS, CDR2 YFSETQ. The CDR3 has 14 residues. The CDR3 is CASSPGTVNQPQHF. The DNA for the CDR3 is TGCGCCAGCAGCCCCGGGACAGTCAATCAGCCCCAGCATTTT.

The chain combines TRBV12-3 or TRBV12-4 with TRBJ1-1, with a tentative D call TRBD1 (6 bases). This CDR3 is built from 13 residues. V lost 5 bases, J lost 5 bases, and 12 bases lay in between. CDR3 protein: CASSRTDGTEAFF. CDR3 coding DNA: TGTGCCAGCAGTCGGACAGACGGGACTGAAGCTTTCTTT.

The chain couples TRBV28 to TRBJ2-3, with 7 nucleotides matching TRBD2. The CDR3 sequence is 14 residues long. The V segment lost 10 bases and the J segment 1 base; nucleotides outside the gene matches: 8. Germline V gene data show CDR1 as MDHEN and CDR2 as SYDVKM. For the CDR3, the DNA is TGTGCCATCAAGCGGGGCTTGGGCACAGATACGCAGTATTTT. Translation: CAIKRGLGTDTQYF.

V gene TRBV28 combines with J gene TRBJ1-1, with a tentative D call TRBD1 (6 bases). Trimming pared 7 bases from V and 5 bases from J, leaving 14 bases between. The CDR3 contains 13 residues. Germline lookup yields CDR1 MDHEN and CDR2 SYDVKM. CDR3 nucleotide sequence: TGTGCCAGCACCGAGGGGGTACGGACTGAAGCTTTCTTT. This translates into CASTEGVRTEAFF.

The chain links TRBV6-5 to TRBJ1-5; possible D gene TRBD1, 6 bases. This CDR3 has 15 amino acids. Between the trimmed V and J ends, which lost 6 bases and 0 bases, there was a span of 12 bases. CDR1 MNHEY and CDR2 SVGAGI come from the germline V gene. The chain's CDR3 is CASRRTVYSNQPQHF. Written as DNA, the CDR3 is TGTGCCAGCAGGAGGACAGTTTATAGCAATCAGCCCCAGCATTTT.

The V call is TRBV29-1, the J call TRBJ2-1, with D hard to call. This CDR3 contains 11 residues. CDR1 and CDR2 from the germline V gene are SQVTM and ANQGSEA. Between the trimmed V and J ends, which lost 6 bases and 4 bases, there was a span of 7 bases. In DNA form, the CDR3 reads TGCAGCGTAGACATTTACAATGAGCAGTTCTTC. The encoded protein is CSVDIYNEQFF.

This clone has more than one count but fewer than ten. The chain recombines TRBV6-5 with TRBJ1-2; 9 bases are shared with TRBD1. V gave up 8 bases and J gave up 4 bases; unmatched junction bases: 8. Germline V gives CDR1 MNHEY, CDR2 SVGAGI. The CDR3 is made up of 14 amino acids. The DNA for the CDR3 is TGTGCCAGCCGAACAGGGGGCGGCGGCTATGGCTACACCTTC. Its translation is CASRTGGGGYGYTF.

V gene TRBV6-9 combines with J gene TRBJ1-6; no clear D gene. V lost 2 bases to trimming and J lost 9 bases, with 17 bases between them. This CDR3 spans 16 amino acids. The germline V gene has CDR1 MNHGY and CDR2 SVAAGI. The chain's CDR3 is CASSYVGGQFRSPLHF. DNA of the CDR3: TGTGCCAGCAGTTATGTAGGCGGGCAGTTCCGTTCACCCCTCCACTTT.

Concerning this clone: The same CDR3 can be traced to other DNA sequences in this sample. V is TRBV9 and J is TRBJ2-7; 9 positions match TRBD1. CDR3 length equals 15 residues. With 0 bases clipped from V and 2 bases from J, the junction kept 3 bases outside the gene matches. CDR1 is SGDLS and CDR2 is YYNGEE in the germline V gene. CDR3 in amino acids: CASSVAGTGPYEQYF. CDR3 nucleotide sequence: TGTGCCAGCAGCGTAGCCGGGACAGGGCCCTACGAGCAGTACTTC.

The chain has TRBV18 and TRBJ2-1, with TRBD2 as a possible D gene (5 bases). Trimming removed 1 base from V and 8 bases from J, with 12 bases in between. This CDR3 is built from 14 residues. Germline CDR1 and CDR2: KGHSH and LQKENI. DNA for the CDR3: TGTGCCAGCTCACCACAGGCGGAGGAGGATGAGCAGTTCTTC. It is translated as CASSPQAEEDEQFF.

The chain carries TRBV18 and TRBJ1-6; 7 bases are shared with TRBD1. CDR1 is KGHSH and CDR2 is LQKENI in the germline V gene. The V gene end was trimmed by 4 bases and the J gene end by 6 bases; junction bases not matched to a gene: 6. This CDR3 is built from 15 residues. This chain's CDR3 is CASSLGTASNSPLHF. The CDR3, as DNA: TGTGCCAGCTCACTCGGGACAGCTTCTAATTCACCCCTCCACTTT. The whole variable domain, remainder taken from reference TRBV18 and TRBJ1-6, is NAGVMQNPRHLVRRRGQEARLRCSPMKGHSHVYWYRQLPEEGLKFMVYLQKENIIDESGMPKERFSAEFPKEGPSILRIQQVVRGDSAAYFCASSLGTASNSPLHFGNGTRLTVT.

V and J are TRBV9 and TRBJ2-7, with D uncertain. The V gene's germline CDR1 is SGDLS and CDR2 YYNGEE. Trimming took off 0 bases at V and 9 bases at J, with 13 bases between the two ends. CDR3 length equals 13 residues. The CDR3 reads CASSVVDDGRQYF. The CDR3 DNA sequence: TGTGCCAGCAGCGTAGTCGATGATGGCAGGCAGTACTTC.

The sample holds one count of this clone. The CDR3 coding sequence is TGTGCCAGCAGTGCAAAATCCAGGCAAAATAGCAATCAGCCCCAGCATTTT. Translating gives CASSAKSRQNSNQPQHF. The genes are TRBV14 and TRBJ1-5, with no clear D. V dropped 6 bases and J dropped 0 bases, with 18 bases sitting between them. Germline lookup yields CDR1 SGHDN and CDR2 FVKESK. The CDR3 has 17 amino acids.